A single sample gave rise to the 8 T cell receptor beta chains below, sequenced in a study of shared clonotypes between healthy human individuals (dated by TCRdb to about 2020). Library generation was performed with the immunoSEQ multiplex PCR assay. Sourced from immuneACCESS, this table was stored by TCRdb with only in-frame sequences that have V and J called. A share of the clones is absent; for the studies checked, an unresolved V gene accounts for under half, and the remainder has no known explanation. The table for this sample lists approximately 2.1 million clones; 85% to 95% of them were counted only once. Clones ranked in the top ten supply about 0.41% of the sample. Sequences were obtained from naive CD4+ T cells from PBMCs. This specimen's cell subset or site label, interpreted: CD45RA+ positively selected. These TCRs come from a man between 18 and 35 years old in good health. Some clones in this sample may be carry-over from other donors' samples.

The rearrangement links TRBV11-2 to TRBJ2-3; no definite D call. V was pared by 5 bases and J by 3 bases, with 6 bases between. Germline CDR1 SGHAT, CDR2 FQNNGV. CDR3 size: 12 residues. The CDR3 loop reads CASSIRTDTQYF. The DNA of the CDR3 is TGTGCCAGCAGCATTCGTACAGATACGCAGTATTTT.

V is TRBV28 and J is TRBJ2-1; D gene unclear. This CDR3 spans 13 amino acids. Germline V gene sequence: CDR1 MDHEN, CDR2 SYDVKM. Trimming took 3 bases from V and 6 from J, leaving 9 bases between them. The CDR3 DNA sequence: TGTGCCAGCAGTTTTTATAGGCTCAATGAGCAGTTCTTC. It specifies CASSFYRLNEQFF. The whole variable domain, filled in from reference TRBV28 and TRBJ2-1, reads DVKVTQSSRYLVKRTGEKVFLECVQDMDHENMFWYRQDPGLGLRLIYFSYDVKMKEKGDIPEGYSVSREKKERFSLILESASTNQTSMYLCASSFYRLNEQFFGPGTRLTVL.

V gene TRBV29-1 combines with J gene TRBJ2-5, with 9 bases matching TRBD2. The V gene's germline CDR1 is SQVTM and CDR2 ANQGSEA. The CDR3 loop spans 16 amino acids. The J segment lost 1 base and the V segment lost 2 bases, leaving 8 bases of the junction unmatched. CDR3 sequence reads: CSVEQVSGGLQETQYF. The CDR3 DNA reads TGCAGCGTTGAACAAGTTAGCGGGGGCCTCCAAGAGACCCAGTACTTC.

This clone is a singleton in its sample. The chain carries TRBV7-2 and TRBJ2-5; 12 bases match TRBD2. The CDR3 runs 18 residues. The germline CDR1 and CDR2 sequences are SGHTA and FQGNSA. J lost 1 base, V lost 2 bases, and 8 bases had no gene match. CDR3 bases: TGTGCCAGCAGCTTAAAGACTAGCGGGGGACCCACCCAAGAGACCCAGTACTTC. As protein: CASSLKTSGGPTQETQYF.

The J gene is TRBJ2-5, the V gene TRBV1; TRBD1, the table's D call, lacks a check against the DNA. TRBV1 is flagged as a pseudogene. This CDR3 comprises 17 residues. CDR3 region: CTSSRPGRQGVLETQYF. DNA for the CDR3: TGCACCAGCAGCCGACCCGGGCGACAGGGGGTGCTAGAGACCCAGTACTTC.

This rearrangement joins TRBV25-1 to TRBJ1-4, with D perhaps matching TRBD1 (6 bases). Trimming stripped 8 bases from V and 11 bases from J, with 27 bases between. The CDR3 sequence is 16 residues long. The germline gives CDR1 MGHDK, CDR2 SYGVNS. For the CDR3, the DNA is TGTGCCAGCGTATCGGGGGGGACAAAGGGGATGGGGAAACTGTTTTTT. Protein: CASVSGGTKGMGKLFF.

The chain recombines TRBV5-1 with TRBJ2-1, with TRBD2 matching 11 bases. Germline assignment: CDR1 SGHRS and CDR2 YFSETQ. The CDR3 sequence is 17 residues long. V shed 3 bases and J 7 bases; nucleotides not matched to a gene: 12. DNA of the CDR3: TGCGCCAGCAGCTCCGACCCACTAGCGGGAGTTTCGAATGAGCAGTTCTTC. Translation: CASSSDPLAGVSNEQFF.

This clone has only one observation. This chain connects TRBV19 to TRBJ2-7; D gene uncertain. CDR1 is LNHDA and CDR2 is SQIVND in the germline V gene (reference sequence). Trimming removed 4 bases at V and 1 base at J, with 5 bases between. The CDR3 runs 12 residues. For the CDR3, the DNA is TGTGCCAGTAGTACCACGTCCTACGAGCAGTACTTC. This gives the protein CASSTTSYEQYF.